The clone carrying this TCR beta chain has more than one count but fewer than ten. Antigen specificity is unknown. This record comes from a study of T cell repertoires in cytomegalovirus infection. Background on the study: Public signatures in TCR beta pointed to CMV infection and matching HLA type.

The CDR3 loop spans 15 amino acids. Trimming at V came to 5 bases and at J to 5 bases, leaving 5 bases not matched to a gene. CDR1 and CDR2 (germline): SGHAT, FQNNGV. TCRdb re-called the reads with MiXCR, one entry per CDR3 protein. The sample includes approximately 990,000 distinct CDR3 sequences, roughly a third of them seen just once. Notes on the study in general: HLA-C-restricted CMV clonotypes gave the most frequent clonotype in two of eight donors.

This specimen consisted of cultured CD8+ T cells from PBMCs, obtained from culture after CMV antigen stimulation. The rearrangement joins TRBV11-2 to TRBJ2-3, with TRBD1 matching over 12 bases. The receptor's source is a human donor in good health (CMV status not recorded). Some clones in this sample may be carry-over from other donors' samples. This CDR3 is CASSQGQGAGDTQYF. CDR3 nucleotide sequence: TGTGCCAGCAGCCAGGGACAGGGGGCAGGAGATACGCAGTATTTT.